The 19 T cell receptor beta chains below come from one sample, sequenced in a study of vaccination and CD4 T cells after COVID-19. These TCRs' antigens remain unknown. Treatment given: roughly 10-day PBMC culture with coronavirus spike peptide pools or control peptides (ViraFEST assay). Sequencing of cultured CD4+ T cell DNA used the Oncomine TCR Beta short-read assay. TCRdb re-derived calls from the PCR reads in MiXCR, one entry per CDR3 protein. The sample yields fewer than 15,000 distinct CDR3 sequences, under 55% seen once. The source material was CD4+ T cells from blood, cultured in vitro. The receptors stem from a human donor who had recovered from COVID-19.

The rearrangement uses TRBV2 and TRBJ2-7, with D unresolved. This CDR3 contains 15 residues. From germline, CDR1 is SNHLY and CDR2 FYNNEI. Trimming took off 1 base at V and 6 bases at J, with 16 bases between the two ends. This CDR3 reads CASSEDSFSAPEQYF. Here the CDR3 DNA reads TGTGCCAGCAGTGAAGATAGCTTCTCCGCCCCCGAGCAGTACTTC.

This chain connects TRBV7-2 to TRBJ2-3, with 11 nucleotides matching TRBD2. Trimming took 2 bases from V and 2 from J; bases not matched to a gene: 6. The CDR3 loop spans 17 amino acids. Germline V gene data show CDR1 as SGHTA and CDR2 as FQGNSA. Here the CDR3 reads CASSLLLAGGDTDTQYF. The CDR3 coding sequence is TGTGCCAGCAGCTTACTTTTAGCGGGAGGGGACACAGATACGCAGTATTTT.

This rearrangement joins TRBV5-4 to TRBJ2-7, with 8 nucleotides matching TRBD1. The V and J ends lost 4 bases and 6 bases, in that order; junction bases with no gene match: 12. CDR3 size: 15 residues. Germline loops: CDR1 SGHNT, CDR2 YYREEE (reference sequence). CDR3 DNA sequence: TGTGCCAGCAGCCAGATGGGCAGGGGGCAAGGCGAGCAGTACTTC. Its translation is CASSQMGRGQGEQYF.

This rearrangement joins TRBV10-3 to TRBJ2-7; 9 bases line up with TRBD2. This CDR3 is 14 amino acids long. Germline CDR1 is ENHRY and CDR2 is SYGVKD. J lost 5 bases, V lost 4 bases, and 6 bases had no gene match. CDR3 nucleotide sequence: TGTGCCATCAGTGGGCGGGAGGGCTGGGACGAGCAGTACTTC. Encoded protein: CAISGREGWDEQYF.

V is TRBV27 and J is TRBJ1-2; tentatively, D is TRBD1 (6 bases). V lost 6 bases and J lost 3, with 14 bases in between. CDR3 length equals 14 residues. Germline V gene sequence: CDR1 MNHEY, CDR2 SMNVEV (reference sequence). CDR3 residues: CASSPRAGDYGYTF. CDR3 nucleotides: TGTGCCAGCAGCCCCAGGGCAGGGGACTATGGCTACACCTTC.

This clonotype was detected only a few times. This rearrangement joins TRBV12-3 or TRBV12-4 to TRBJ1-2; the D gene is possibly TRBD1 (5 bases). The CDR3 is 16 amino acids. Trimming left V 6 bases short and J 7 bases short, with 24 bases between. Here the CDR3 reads CASSPGPGEPRSGYTF. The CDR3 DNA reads TGTGCCAGCAGCCCCGGCCCGGGGGAACCGCGGAGTGGCTACACCTTC.

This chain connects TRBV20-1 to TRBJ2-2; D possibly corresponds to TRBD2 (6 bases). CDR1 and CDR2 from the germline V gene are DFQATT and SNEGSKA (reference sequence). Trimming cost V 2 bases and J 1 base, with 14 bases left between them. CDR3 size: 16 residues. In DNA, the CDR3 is TGCAGTGCTAGACTCTGGCGGGACCAGAACACCGGGGAGCTGTTTTTT. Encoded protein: CSARLWRDQNTGELFF.

The CDR3 nucleotides are TGTGCCAGCAGGCGTTCACTAGCGGCCTACAATGAGCAGTTCTTC. It encodes CASRRSLAAYNEQFF. The chain couples TRBV2 to TRBJ2-1; 8 bases are shared with TRBD2. This CDR3 is built from 15 residues. J lost 2 bases, V lost 6 bases, and 6 bases had no gene match. Germline CDR1 SNHLY, CDR2 FYNNEI.

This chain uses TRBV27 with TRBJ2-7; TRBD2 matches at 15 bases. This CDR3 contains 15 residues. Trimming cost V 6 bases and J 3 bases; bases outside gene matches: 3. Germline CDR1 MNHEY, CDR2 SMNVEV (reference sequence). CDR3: CASSLGLAGGYEQYF. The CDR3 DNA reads TGTGCCAGCAGCTTGGGACTAGCGGGAGGCTACGAGCAGTACTTC.

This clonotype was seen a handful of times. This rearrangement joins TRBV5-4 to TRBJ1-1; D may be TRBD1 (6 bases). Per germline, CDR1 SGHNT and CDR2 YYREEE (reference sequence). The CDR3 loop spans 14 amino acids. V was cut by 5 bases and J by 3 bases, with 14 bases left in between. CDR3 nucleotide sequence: TGTGCCAGCAGTTCGGGGGCGTTAGACACTGAAGCTTTCTTT. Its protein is CASSSGALDTEAFF.

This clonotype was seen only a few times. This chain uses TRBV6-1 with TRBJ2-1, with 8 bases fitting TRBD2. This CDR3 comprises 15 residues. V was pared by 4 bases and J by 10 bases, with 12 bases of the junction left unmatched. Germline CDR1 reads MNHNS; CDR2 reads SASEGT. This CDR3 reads CASSVSGGPVGEQFF. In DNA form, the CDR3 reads TGTGCCAGCAGTGTTTCGGGAGGGCCTGTGGGGGAGCAGTTCTTC.

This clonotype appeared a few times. The DNA for the CDR3 is TGTGCCAGCAGTGATGGAGTAGCGGGATTAAATGAGCAGTTCTTC. Translating gives CASSDGVAGLNEQFF. The V and J genes are TRBV6-1 and TRBJ2-1, with 8 bases matching TRBD2. CDR1 MNHNS and CDR2 SASEGT come from the germline V gene. The CDR3 is 15 residues long. The V gene end was trimmed by 3 bases and the J gene end by 7 bases; junction bases not matched to a gene: 8.

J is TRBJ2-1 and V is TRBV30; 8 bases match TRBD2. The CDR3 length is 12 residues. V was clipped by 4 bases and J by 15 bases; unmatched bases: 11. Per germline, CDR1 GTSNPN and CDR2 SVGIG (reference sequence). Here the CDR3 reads CAWTSGFSWPFF. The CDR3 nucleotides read TGTGCCTGGACTAGCGGGTTCTCCTGGCCGTTCTTC.

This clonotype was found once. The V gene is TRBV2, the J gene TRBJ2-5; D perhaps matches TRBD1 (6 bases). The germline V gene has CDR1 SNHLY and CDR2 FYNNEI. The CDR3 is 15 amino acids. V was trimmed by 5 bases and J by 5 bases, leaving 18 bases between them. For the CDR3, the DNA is TGTGCCAGCAGTCGAACAGGGCTCACCGGGGAGACCCAGTACTTC. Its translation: CASSRTGLTGETQYF.

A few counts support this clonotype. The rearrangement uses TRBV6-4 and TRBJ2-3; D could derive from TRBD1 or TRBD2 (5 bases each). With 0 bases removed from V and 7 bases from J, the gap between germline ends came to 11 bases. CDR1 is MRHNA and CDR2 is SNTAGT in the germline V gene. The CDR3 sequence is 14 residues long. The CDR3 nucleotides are TGTGCCAGCAGTGACTCTAGGGACCCGTATACGCAGTATTTT. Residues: CASSDSRDPYTQYF.

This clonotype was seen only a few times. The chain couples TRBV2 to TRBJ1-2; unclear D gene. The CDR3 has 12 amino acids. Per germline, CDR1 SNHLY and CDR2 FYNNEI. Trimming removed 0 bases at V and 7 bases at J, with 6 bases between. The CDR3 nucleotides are TGTGCCAGCAGTGAAGCGGAGATTGGCTACACCTTC. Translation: CASSEAEIGYTF.

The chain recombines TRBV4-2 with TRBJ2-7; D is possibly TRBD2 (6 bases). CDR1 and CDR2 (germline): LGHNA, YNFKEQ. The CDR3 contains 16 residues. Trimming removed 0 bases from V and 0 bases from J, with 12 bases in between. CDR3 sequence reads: CASSQDDSGGSYEQYF. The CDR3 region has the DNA TGTGCCAGCAGCCAAGACGATAGCGGAGGCTCCTACGAGCAGTACTTC.

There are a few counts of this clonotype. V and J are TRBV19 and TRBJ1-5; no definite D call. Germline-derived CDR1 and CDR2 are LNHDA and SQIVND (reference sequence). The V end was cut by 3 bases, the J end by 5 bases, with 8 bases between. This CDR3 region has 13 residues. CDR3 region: CASSIQVHQPQHF. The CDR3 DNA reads TGTGCCAGTAGTATCCAAGTCCATCAGCCCCAGCATTTT.

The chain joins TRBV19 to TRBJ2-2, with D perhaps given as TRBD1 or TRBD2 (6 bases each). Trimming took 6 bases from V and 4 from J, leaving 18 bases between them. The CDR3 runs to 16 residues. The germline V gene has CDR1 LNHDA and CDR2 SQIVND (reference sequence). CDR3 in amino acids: CASSLLGGAGTGELFF. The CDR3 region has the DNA TGTGCCAGTAGCCTGCTCGGGGGCGCCGGCACCGGGGAGCTGTTTTTT.